This T cell receptor beta chain was obtained from a study of T cell responses to AZD1222 COVID-19 vaccine. The repertoire was sequenced with immunoSEQ multiplex PCR; TCRdb's copy has only in-frame clones and lacks some. The sample records about 79,000 clones, 80% being singletons. The CDR3 loop spans 14 amino acids. Between the trimmed V and J ends, which lost 7 bases and 2 bases, there was a span of 15 bases. Germline V CDR1 and CDR2: MNHEY, SVGAGI. For this clone: Its target is unknown.

Study-level points and caveats: Baseline serostatus was positive in only a handful of AZD1222 recipients.

The sequence was obtained from an adult in good health. This specimen consisted of peripheral blood, obtained on day 0 of AZD1222 vaccination. This chain uses TRBV6-5 with TRBJ2-7, with D possibly being TRBD1 or TRBD2 (5 bases each). DNA of the CDR3: TGTGCCAGCATGCTAGGGACGGGTGCCTACGAGCAGTACTTC. Protein product: CASMLGTGAYEQYF.